Following are 31 T cell receptor beta chains from one sample sequenced in a study of T-cell memory formation after mild COVID-19. TCRdb called the 5' RACE reads again in MiXCR, with one record for every CDR3 protein. The sample contains 350,000 to 400,000 distinct CDR3 sequences, roughly 21% of which appear only once. Sequencing was carried out using PBMCs or a T cell subset sorted from them (not recorded which). The receptors derive from an adult woman who had mild COVID-19 (a few samples of this study predate the infection). Cell type and time point are not known.

This clonotype was found a few times. The rearrangement uses TRBV4-3 and TRBJ2-2; unclear D gene. Germline V gene sequence: CDR1 LGHNA, CDR2 YSLEER. The V end was cut by 0 bases, the J end by 2 bases, with 10 bases between. This CDR3 contains 16 residues. CDR3 nucleotide sequence: TGCGCCAGCAGCCAAGAAGTCCCCGCAAACACCGGGGAGCTGTTTTTT. Translation gives CASSQEVPANTGELFF.

This chain uses TRBV5-1 with TRBJ2-5, with no clear D. Germline V gene data show CDR1 as SGHRS and CDR2 as YFSETQ. This CDR3 has 12 residues. V shed 3 bases and J shed 3 bases, with 6 bases lying between them. As DNA, the CDR3 is TGCGCCAGCAGCTGGGATGAAGAGACCCAGTACTTC. Translation gives CASSWDEETQYF.

This clonotype appeared a few times. This chain connects TRBV5-1 to TRBJ1-4, with 7 nucleotides matching TRBD1. CDR1 is SGHRS and CDR2 is YFSETQ in the germline V gene. V was pared by 2 bases and J by 7 bases, with 2 bases of the junction left unmatched. The CDR3 extends over 13 amino acids. This chain's CDR3 is CASSFRTGEKLFF. CDR3 in DNA: TGCGCCAGCAGCTTCCGGACAGGTGAAAAACTGTTTTTT.

For the CDR3, the DNA is TGTGCCAGCAGTTCCCGGGGGAGGTCCTACAATGAGCAGTTCTTC. It translates to CASSSRGRSYNEQFF. This sequence joins TRBV28 and TRBJ2-1; possibly TRBD2 for D (6 bases). V was cut by 4 bases and J by 1 base, with 11 bases left in between. The CDR3 has 15 residues. CDR1 is MDHEN, CDR2 SYDVKM, per germline.

The rearrangement uses TRBV30 and TRBJ2-1, with 8 nucleotides matching TRBD2. There are 17 residues in the CDR3. Germline V CDR1 and CDR2: GTSNPN, SVGIG (reference sequence). The V gene end was trimmed by 1 base and the J gene end by 0 bases; junction bases not matched to a gene: 8. The CDR3 nucleotides read TGTGCCTGGAGTGCACAAAGAAGCGGGAGCTCCTACAATGAGCAGTTCTTC. Amino acids: CAWSAQRSGSSYNEQFF.

A few counts support this clonotype. J is TRBJ2-5 and V is TRBV28, with D possibly being TRBD2 (5 bases). CDR3 length: 15 residues. The ends were cut back, 4 bases at V and 5 bases at J, with 17 bases in the middle. CDR1 and CDR2 from the germline V gene are MDHEN and SYDVKM. Here the CDR3 DNA reads TGTGCCAGCAGTTCTCTCGGATTGCGAGGGGAGACCCAGTACTTC. Amino acid sequence: CASSSLGLRGETQYF.

This clonotype has ten or more counts. The chain employs TRBV12-3 or TRBV12-4 and TRBJ2-7, with D perhaps matching TRBD2 (5 bases). There are 14 residues in the CDR3. V lost 3 bases and J 0 bases, leaving 9 bases between the germline ends. CDR3 region: CASSLSGASYEQYF. In DNA form, the CDR3 reads TGTGCCAGCAGTTTGAGCGGAGCCTCCTACGAGCAGTACTTC.

J is TRBJ2-1 and V is TRBV6-1; 8 positions match TRBD2. The CDR3 extends over 17 amino acids. With 3 bases clipped from V and 9 bases from J, the junction kept 16 bases outside the gene matches. Germline CDR1 and CDR2: MNHNS and SASEGT. The DNA of the CDR3 is TGTGCCAGCAGTGAGTCGGTCGGGGGGGCGATTCAGGGTGAGCAGTTCTTC. Encoded protein: CASSESVGGAIQGEQFF.

V usage is TRBV7-9 and J usage is TRBJ2-7, with TRBD1 identical over 7 bases. Trimming took 6 bases from V and 5 from J; bases not matched to a gene: 4. This CDR3 contains 12 residues. Germline values: CDR1 SEHNR, CDR2 FQNEAQ (reference sequence). The CDR3 spells CASSTTGDEQYF. CDR3 bases: TGTGCCAGCAGTACCACAGGGGACGAGCAGTACTTC.

This clonotype appeared a few times. The chain's CDR3 is CASGEADLYGYTF. The CDR3 nucleotides are TGTGCCAGCGGTGAGGCAGACCTTTATGGCTACACCTTC. The V call is TRBV5-6, the J call TRBJ1-2; D remains unclear. Looked up from germline, CDR1 is SGHDT and CDR2 is YYEEEE. The CDR3 length is 13 residues. The V gene lost 7 bases and the J gene lost 5 bases, with 15 bases spanning the gap.

The chain joins TRBV9 to TRBJ2-1; the D is unclear. V lost 2 bases, J lost 6 bases, and 6 bases lay in between. The V gene's germline CDR1 is SGDLS and CDR2 YYNGEE. The CDR3 loop spans 12 amino acids. The CDR3 sequence is CASSVRANEQFF. As DNA, the CDR3 is TGTGCCAGCAGCGTTAGGGCCAATGAGCAGTTCTTC.

Only a few counts were recorded for this clonotype. The J gene is TRBJ2-1, the V gene TRBV4-1, with 13 positions matching TRBD2. The J segment lost 9 bases and the V segment lost 0 bases, leaving 8 bases of the junction unmatched. This CDR3 is built from 17 residues. Germline V gene data show CDR1 as MGHRA and CDR2 as YSYEKL. CDR3 residues: CASSQDQTSGREGEQFF. CDR3 in DNA: TGCGCCAGCAGCCAAGATCAAACTAGCGGGAGGGAGGGTGAGCAGTTCTTC.

The chain carries TRBV12-5 and TRBJ1-1; 8 bases are shared with TRBD1. The CDR3 loop spans 18 amino acids. J gave up 0 bases and V 0 bases, and 9 bases lay outside the gene matches. Germline V gene data show CDR1 as LGHNT and CDR2 as FRNRAP. CDR3 DNA sequence: TGTGCTAGTGGTTTGGTAGGGTTACAGGGGGTGATGAACACTGAAGCTTTCTTT. Its translation is CASGLVGLQGVMNTEAFF.

In this sample, this clonotype turned up many times. The chain combines TRBV5-1 with TRBJ2-7, with TRBD2 matching over 7 bases. Germline-derived CDR1 and CDR2 are SGHRS and YFSETQ. V shed 3 bases and J 6 bases; nucleotides not matched to a gene: 9. The CDR3 consists of 14 residues. The CDR3: CASSSPGTIPEQYF. CDR3 in DNA: TGCGCCAGCAGCTCACCCGGGACTATCCCCGAGCAGTACTTC.

In DNA, the CDR3 is TGTGCCACCAGTGATCCGGTGGGGGAGGCACGTGGCTACACCTTC. The encoded protein is CATSDPVGEARGYTF. The genes are TRBV24-1 and TRBJ1-2; a possible D gene is TRBD1 (5 bases). CDR1 is KGHDR, CDR2 SFDVKD, per germline. The CDR3 totals 15 residues. V shed 3 bases and J shed 7 bases, with 17 bases lying between them.

J is TRBJ1-1 and V is TRBV7-9, with 10 bases matching TRBD1. CDR1 SEHNR and CDR2 FQNEAQ come from the germline V gene (reference sequence). This CDR3 contains 14 residues. After removal of 6 bases from V and 5 bases from J, the junction contained 6 bases not matched to a gene. CDR3 residues: CASRPGTGATEAFF. The CDR3 nucleotides read TGTGCCAGCAGACCCGGGACAGGGGCAACTGAAGCTTTCTTT.

The chain uses TRBV6-5 and TRBJ2-3, with TRBD2 as a possible D gene (5 bases). V was trimmed by 4 bases and J by 0 bases, leaving 20 bases between them. The CDR3 spans 18 residues. Germline V gives CDR1 MNHEY, CDR2 SVGAGI. Here the CDR3 reads CASSSSPPPGYSTDTQYF. The CDR3 bases are TGTGCCAGCAGTTCCTCGCCCCCTCCGGGATATAGCACAGATACGCAGTATTTT.

The rearrangement uses TRBV6-5 and TRBJ1-5; D gene ambiguous. The CDR3 runs 15 residues. The V gene lost 4 bases and the J gene lost 2 bases, with 12 bases spanning the gap. Germline loops: CDR1 MNHEY, CDR2 SVGAGI. CDR3 sequence reads: CASSSEGLGNQPQHF. The CDR3 bases are TGTGCCAGCAGTTCGGAAGGATTGGGCAATCAGCCCCAGCATTTT.

This chain links TRBV6-5 with TRBJ2-7; 15 bases are a match to TRBD2. CDR3 length: 15 residues. Per the germline V gene, CDR1 is MNHEY and CDR2 is SVGAGI. Losses at the gene ends were 6 bases for V and 2 bases for J; bases not matched to a gene: 2. CDR3 sequence reads: CASRRTSGGAYEQYF. In nucleotides, the CDR3 is TGTGCCAGCAGACGGACTAGCGGGGGGGCCTACGAGCAGTACTTC.

The chain is built from TRBV19 and TRBJ1-1, with TRBD1 identical over 7 bases. This CDR3 comprises 15 residues. Germline CDR1 LNHDA, CDR2 SQIVND (reference sequence). V lost 8 bases and J lost 2; bases outside the gene matches: 11. CDR3 loop: CASSSPGTANTEAFF. In DNA, the CDR3 is TGTGCCAGTTCTTCCCCAGGGACAGCAAACACTGAAGCTTTCTTT.

The rearrangement links TRBV2 to TRBJ1-5, with D perhaps TRBD1 (5 bases). Trimming removed 6 bases at V and 3 bases at J, with 12 bases between. This CDR3 is built from 14 residues. Germline assignment: CDR1 SNHLY and CDR2 FYNNEI. CDR3 bases: TGTGCCAGCAGCGGGAGACAGATCAATCAGCCCCAGCATTTT. It encodes CASSGRQINQPQHF.

The chain joins TRBV19 to TRBJ2-2; weak D call: TRBD1 (5 bases). The CDR3 loop spans 13 amino acids. V lost 5 bases and J 7 bases, leaving 11 bases between the germline ends. CDR1 is LNHDA and CDR2 is SQIVND in the germline V gene (reference sequence). CDR3 protein: CASSARVGGELFF. The CDR3 region has the DNA TGTGCCAGTAGTGCCAGGGTCGGCGGGGAGCTGTTTTTT.

A few counts support this clonotype. The chain recombines TRBV6-2 or TRBV6-3 with TRBJ2-7, with D possibly TRBD2 on 5 matching bases. This CDR3 comprises 14 residues. Germline CDR1 is MNHEY and CDR2 is SVGEGT. V was shortened by 5 bases and J by 2 bases, with 13 bases between the two germline ends. The CDR3 spells CASSPPSEAYEQYF. Here the CDR3 DNA reads TGTGCCAGCAGTCCACCTTCGGAGGCCTACGAGCAGTACTTC.

This clonotype has more than one count but fewer than ten. CDR3 loop: CASSLGGGRANEQFF. In DNA form, the CDR3 reads TGTGCCAGCAGCTTAGGGGGCGGGAGGGCCAATGAGCAGTTCTTC. The V call is TRBV7-2, the J call TRBJ2-1; TRBD2 agrees at 9 bases. Trimming cost V 1 base and J 6 bases; bases outside gene matches: 4. This CDR3 region has 15 residues. Germline V lookup: CDR1 SGHTA, CDR2 FQGNSA.

The chain uses TRBV15 and TRBJ1-1; a weak D match, TRBD1 (6 bases). Looked up from germline, CDR1 is LNHNV and CDR2 is YYDKDF (reference sequence). V shed 3 bases and J shed 4 bases, with 12 bases lying between them. This CDR3 comprises 14 residues. CDR3 loop: CATSSPQGFTEAFF. The CDR3 DNA sequence: TGTGCCACCAGCAGTCCCCAGGGGTTCACTGAAGCTTTCTTT.

The V gene is TRBV4-3, the J gene TRBJ2-1; tentatively, D is TRBD2 (6 bases). Trimming pared 0 bases from V and 7 bases from J, leaving 7 bases between. CDR3 length equals 13 residues. The germline CDR1 and CDR2 sequences are LGHNA and YSLEER. CDR3: CASSQDGGNEQFF. The CDR3 DNA reads as TGCGCCAGCAGCCAAGACGGAGGGAATGAGCAGTTCTTC.

Only a few counts were recorded for this clonotype. The chain joins TRBV10-3 to TRBJ2-1, with 9 positions matching TRBD1. The CDR3 has 13 amino acids. Germline V gene sequence: CDR1 ENHRY, CDR2 SYGVKD. J was trimmed by 7 bases and V by 8 bases; bases with no gene match: 6. CDR3 sequence: CAIRRDRDNEQFF. CDR3 in DNA: TGTGCCATCCGCCGGGACAGGGATAATGAGCAGTTCTTC.

V gene TRBV5-1 combines with J gene TRBJ2-7, with D tentatively TRBD1 or TRBD2 (5 bases each). The CDR3 has 16 residues. CDR1 and CDR2 (germline): SGHRS, YFSETQ. Trimming left V 4 bases short and J 9 bases short, with 26 bases between. The CDR3 region has the DNA TGCGCCAGCAGCGTACTAGACAGCACCACAGCTACGAGGCAGTACTTC. Protein sequence: CASSVLDSTTATRQYF.

This clonotype was found a few times. This rearrangement joins TRBV29-1 to TRBJ2-7; D gene unclear. The CDR3 contains 12 residues. Germline V gene data show CDR1 as SQVTM and CDR2 as ANQGSEA. The chain's CDR3 is CSVLVKSYEQYF. CDR3 DNA: TGCAGTGTCCTTGTGAAATCCTACGAGCAGTACTTC.

This chain connects TRBV7-2 to TRBJ2-3; 11 bases align to TRBD2. Germline CDR1 SGHTA, CDR2 FQGNSA. Trimming took 1 base from V and 1 from J; bases not matched to a gene: 1. The CDR3 is 16 residues long. CDR3 protein: CASSLEGLAGTDTQYF. As DNA, the CDR3 is TGTGCCAGCAGCTTAGAGGGACTAGCGGGCACAGATACGCAGTATTTT. Variable domain in full (rest from reference TRBV7-2 and TRBJ2-3): GAGVSQSPSNKVTEKGKDVELRCDPISGHTALYWYRQSLGQGLEFLIYFQGNSAPDKSGLPSDRFSAERTGGSVSTLTIQRTQQEDSAVYLCASSLEGLAGTDTQYFGPGTRLTVL.

This chain connects TRBV20-1 to TRBJ1-2; D ambiguous. This CDR3 comprises 12 residues. V was clipped by 0 bases and J by 6 bases, with 8 bases between them. The germline CDR1 and CDR2 sequences are DFQATT and SNEGSKA (reference sequence). The CDR3 DNA reads TGCAGTGCTAGAGATATAAGTCATGGCTACACCTTC. Amino acids: CSARDISHGYTF.